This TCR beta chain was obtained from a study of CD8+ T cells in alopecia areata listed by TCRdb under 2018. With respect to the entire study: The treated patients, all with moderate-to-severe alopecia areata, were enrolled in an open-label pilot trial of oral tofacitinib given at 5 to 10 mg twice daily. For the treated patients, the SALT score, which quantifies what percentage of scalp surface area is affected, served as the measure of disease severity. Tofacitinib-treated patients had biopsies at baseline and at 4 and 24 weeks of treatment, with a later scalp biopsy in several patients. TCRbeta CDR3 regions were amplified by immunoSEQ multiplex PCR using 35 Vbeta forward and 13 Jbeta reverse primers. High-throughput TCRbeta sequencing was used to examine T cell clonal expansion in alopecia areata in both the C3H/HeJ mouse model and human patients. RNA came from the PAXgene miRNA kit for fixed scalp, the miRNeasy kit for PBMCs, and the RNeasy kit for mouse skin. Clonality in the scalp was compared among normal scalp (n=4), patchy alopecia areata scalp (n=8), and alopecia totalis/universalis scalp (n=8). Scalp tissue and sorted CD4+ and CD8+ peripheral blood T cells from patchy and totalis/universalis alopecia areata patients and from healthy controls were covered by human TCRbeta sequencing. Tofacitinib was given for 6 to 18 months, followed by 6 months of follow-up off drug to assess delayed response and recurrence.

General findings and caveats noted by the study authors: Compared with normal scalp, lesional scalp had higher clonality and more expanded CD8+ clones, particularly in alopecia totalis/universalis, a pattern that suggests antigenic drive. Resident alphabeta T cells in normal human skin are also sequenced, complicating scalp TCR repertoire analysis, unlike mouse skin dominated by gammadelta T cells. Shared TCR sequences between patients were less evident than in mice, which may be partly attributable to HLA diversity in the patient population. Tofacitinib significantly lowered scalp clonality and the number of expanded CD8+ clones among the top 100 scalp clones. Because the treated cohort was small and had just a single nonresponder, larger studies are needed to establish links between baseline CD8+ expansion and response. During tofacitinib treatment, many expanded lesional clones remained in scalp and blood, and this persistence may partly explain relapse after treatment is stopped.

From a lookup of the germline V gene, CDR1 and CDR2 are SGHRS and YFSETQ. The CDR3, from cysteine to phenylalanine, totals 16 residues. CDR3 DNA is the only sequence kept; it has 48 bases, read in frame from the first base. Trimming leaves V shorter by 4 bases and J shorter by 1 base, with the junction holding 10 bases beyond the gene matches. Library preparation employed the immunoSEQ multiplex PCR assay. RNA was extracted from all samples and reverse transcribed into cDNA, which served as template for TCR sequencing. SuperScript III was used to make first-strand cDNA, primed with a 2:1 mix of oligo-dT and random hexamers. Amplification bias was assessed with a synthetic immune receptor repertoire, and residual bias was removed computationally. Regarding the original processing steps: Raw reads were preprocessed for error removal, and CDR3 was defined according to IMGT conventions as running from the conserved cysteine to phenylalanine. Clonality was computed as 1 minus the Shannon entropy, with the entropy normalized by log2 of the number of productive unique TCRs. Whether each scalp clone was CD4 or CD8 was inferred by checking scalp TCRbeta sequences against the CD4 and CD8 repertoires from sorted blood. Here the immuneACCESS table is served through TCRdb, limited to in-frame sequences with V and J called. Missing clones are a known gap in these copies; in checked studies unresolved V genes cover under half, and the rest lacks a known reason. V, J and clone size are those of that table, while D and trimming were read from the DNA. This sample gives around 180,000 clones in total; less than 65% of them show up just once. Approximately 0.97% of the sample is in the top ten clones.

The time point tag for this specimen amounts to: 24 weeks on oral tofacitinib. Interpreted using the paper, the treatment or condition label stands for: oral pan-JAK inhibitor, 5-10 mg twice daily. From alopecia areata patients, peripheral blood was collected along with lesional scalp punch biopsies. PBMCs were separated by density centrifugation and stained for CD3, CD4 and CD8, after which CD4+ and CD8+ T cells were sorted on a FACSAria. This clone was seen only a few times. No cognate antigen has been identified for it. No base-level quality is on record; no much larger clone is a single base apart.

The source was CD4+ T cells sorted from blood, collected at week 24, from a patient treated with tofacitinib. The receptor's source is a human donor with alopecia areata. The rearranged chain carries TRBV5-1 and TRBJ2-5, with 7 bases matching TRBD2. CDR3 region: CASSLALAALQETQYF. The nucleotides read TGCGCCAGCAGCCTTGCCCTAGCGGCCCTCCAAGAGACCCAGTACTTC.